Only a few counts were recorded for the clone carrying this TCR beta chain. The entry originates in a study of blood T cell repertoires in COVID-19. About the study: Researchers got acute and convalescent COVID-19 samples from the United States, Italy and Spain. From T cells, B-cell-depleted T cells, or PBMCs came the material, which was cDNA or gDNA.

Germline loops: CDR1 SEHNR, CDR2 FQNEAQ (reference sequence). The CDR3 has 15 residues. V was clipped by 2 bases and J by 5 bases; unmatched bases: 3. Original processing methods: Cell counts per sample came from amplifying reference gene primers. Produced via immunoSEQ multiplex PCR; TCRdb's table is partial and in-frame only. V, J and clone size were drawn from that table, and D and trimming were deduced from the DNA. The sample includes approximately 73,000 clones, more than 65% of them seen just once. This chain links TRBV7-9 with TRBJ2-2; 9 bases align to TRBD1. Material: peripheral blood. The clonotype originates from a woman in her 70s with acute or convalescent COVID-19. CDR3 protein: CASSLQQGATGELFF. The DNA for the CDR3 is TGTGCCAGCAGCTTACAACAGGGGGCTACCGGGGAGCTGTTTTTT.